These 20 T cell receptor beta chains came from one sample sequenced in a study of tumor-infiltrating lymphocytes in primary liver carcinoma. Constant-region priming of around 500 ng total RNA yielded TCR beta cDNA. Three rounds of nested multiplex PCR with slightly modified ARM-PCR produced TCR beta libraries. TRBV1-TRBV30 forward and Cbeta reverse primers drove the first two roughly 10-cycle rounds. TCRdb called the multiplex PCR reads again in MiXCR, with one record for every CDR3 protein. The data show about 330,000 distinct CDR3 sequences, with about 65% seen just once and about 6% held by the top ten. The researchers obtained blood RNA from unsorted whole blood and also extracted germline DNA. The specimen sequenced was peripheral blood. All receptors derive from a man aged 35 to 55 with primary liver carcinoma and hepatitis B virus infection.

The rearrangement links TRBV12-3 or TRBV12-4 to TRBJ2-5; maybe TRBD1 (5 bases). This CDR3 has 14 amino acids. The V gene lost 5 bases and the J gene lost 2 bases, with 12 bases spanning the gap. CDR3 residues: CASSTRTNQETQYF. The CDR3 DNA reads TGTGCCAGCAGTACACGGACAAATCAAGAGACCCAGTACTTC.

Concerning this clonotype: One base away lies a much larger clone, so this may be a sequencing read error. The chain employs TRBV6-5 and TRBJ1-5; D call uncertain. Germline V gene sequence: CDR1 MNHEY, CDR2 SVGAGI. CDR3 length: 15 amino acids. Trimming took 4 bases from V and 7 from J, leaving 17 bases between them. The CDR3 sequence is CASSSVDGLGQPQHF. The CDR3, as DNA: TGTGCCAGCAGTTCAGTGGACGGATTGGGACAGCCCCAGCATTTT.

A remark on this clonotype: Being one base from a much bigger clone, this may be a read error. This chain connects TRBV6-2 or TRBV6-3 to TRBJ1-5, with 7 bases aligning to TRBD1. From germline, CDR1 is MNHEY and CDR2 SVGEGT. The CDR3 length is 15 residues. Trimming removed 7 bases from V and 1 base from J; junction bases left unmatched: 7. In DNA form, the CDR3 reads TGTGCCAGCATAAAACAGGGGAGGAGCAATCAGCCCCAGCATTTT. As protein: CASIKQGRSNQPQHF.

The chain is built from TRBV5-4 and TRBJ2-2; D gene uncertain. Trimming took off 4 bases at V and 0 bases at J, with 10 bases between the two ends. This CDR3 comprises 15 residues. Germline values: CDR1 SGHNT, CDR2 YYREEE (reference sequence). The DNA for the CDR3 is TGTGCCAGCAGCCGGCCATACGCGAACACCGGGGAGCTGTTTTTT. This codes for CASSRPYANTGELFF.

For this clonotype: Relative to the germline gene, one junction end is altered; a read error may explain this. The chain is built from TRBV12-3 or TRBV12-4 and TRBJ2-1; D gene unclear. The CDR3 has 12 amino acids. The CDR3 region has the DNA TGTGCCAGCAGTTCTCCGGGCAATGAACAGCTCTTC. Protein sequence: CASSSPGNEQLF.

In regard to this clonotype: Since a much larger clone is just one base distant, this may be a read error. V and J are TRBV11-2 and TRBJ1-1; D ambiguous. The CDR3 contains 15 residues. Trimming took off 0 bases at V and 4 bases at J, with 12 bases between the two ends. Per germline, CDR1 SGHAT and CDR2 FQNNGV. CDR3 protein: CASSLEFHVSTEAFF. The DNA for the CDR3 is TGTGCCAGCAGCTTAGAATTTCATGTGAGCACTGAAGCTTTCTTT.

The rearrangement uses TRBV28 and TRBJ1-1; the match to TRBD1 covers 8 bases. Germline V CDR1 and CDR2: MDHEN, SYDVKM. The CDR3 covers 17 residues. Trimming cost V 7 bases and J 0 bases; bases outside gene matches: 13. CDR3 sequence (DNA): TGTGCCAGCAAGACCGACAGGGGTGGGAGAGTGAACACTGAAGCTTTCTTT. This sequence encodes CASKTDRGGRVNTEAFF.

In this sample, this clonotype turned up once. The chain combines TRBV29-1 with TRBJ2-3; 15 bases match TRBD2. The CDR3 sequence is 19 residues long. Germline V gives CDR1 SQVTM, CDR2 ANQGSEA. Losses at the gene ends were 0 bases for V and 3 bases for J; bases not matched to a gene: 10. The DNA of the CDR3 is TGCAGCGTTGAAGATGTCGGGAGGGGACTAGCGGGAGGAACAGATACGCAGTATTTT. It codes for CSVEDVGRGLAGGTDTQYF.

A note on this clonotype: One end of the junction does not line up with germline, which may come from a read error. V gene TRBV4-2 combines with J gene TRBJ1-1, with D perhaps matching TRBD1 (6 bases). Germline assignment: CDR1 LGHNA and CDR2 YNFKEQ. The CDR3 covers 16 residues. The CDR3, as DNA: TGTGTCAGCAGCCCAGACTACGGGACAAGGAACACTGAAGCTTTCTTT. Translated, it gives CVSSPDYGTRNTEAFF.

Turning to this clonotype: A much more abundant neighbour one base away suggests this may be a read error. The chain uses TRBV6-5 and TRBJ2-7; D gene ambiguous. The CDR3 contains 12 residues. In germline, CDR1 is MNHEY, CDR2 SVGAGI. CDR3 in amino acids: CARSSFLGEQYF. The CDR3 nucleotides are TGTGCCAGGAGTTCCTTTTTAGGGGAGCAGTACTTC.

About this clonotype: The conserved phenylalanine or tryptophan normally closing the CDR3 is absent here, so this likely arose from a read error. The CDR3 loop is CASSLEGIEQQYY. The CDR3 DNA sequence: TGTGCCAGCAGCTTAGAGGGGATAGAGCAGCAGTACTAC. This chain uses TRBV11-1 with TRBJ2-7, with a possible D match to TRBD1 (5 bases). V lost 1 base, J lost 8 bases, and 12 bases lay in between. In germline, CDR1 is SGHAT, CDR2 FQDESV (reference sequence). The CDR3 runs 13 residues.

This clonotype was found once. The junction differs from germline at one of its ends, possibly a read error. The chain links TRBV6-1 to TRBJ2-6; D possibly corresponds to TRBD2 (6 bases). This CDR3 has 17 residues. Looked up from germline, CDR1 is MNHNS and CDR2 is SASEGT. The CDR3 sequence is CASSEVPALGGANVLTF. The CDR3 nucleotides are TGTGCCAGCAGTGAAGTACCGGCCTTGGGCGGGGCCAATGTCCTGACTTTC.

Turning to this clonotype: Given a much more abundant clone one base away, this may be a read error. This chain uses TRBV4-3 with TRBJ2-5, with 8 bases identical to TRBD1. The CDR3 runs 15 residues. V lost 3 bases, J lost 4 bases, and 7 bases stayed unmatched. Germline V lookup: CDR1 LGHNA, CDR2 YSLEER. CDR3 sequence reads: CASSHAPDRVETQYF. The DNA for the CDR3 is TGCGCCAGCAGCCACGCACCGGACAGGGTAGAGACCCAGTACTTC.

For this clonotype: One junction end disagrees with the germline gene, perhaps due to a read error. The chain links TRBV6-5 to TRBJ2-3; 11 bases fit TRBD2. CDR1 MNHEY and CDR2 SVGAGI come from the germline V gene. There are 12 residues in the CDR3. The CDR3 here is CAGCLSGRGLHF. The DNA for the CDR3 is TGTGCCGGCTGTCTTAGCGGGAGGGGACTGCATTTT.

Points on this clonotype: This sequence may be a read error, since a much larger clone differs from it by one base. CDR3 bases: TGCGCCAGCAGTGGGGACAGGTCTTATGGCTACACCTTC. It is translated as CASSGDRSYGYTF. The rearrangement links TRBV10-2 to TRBJ1-2; 8 nucleotides line up with TRBD1. Germline V gene data show CDR1 as WSHSY and CDR2 as SAAADI. The CDR3 loop spans 13 amino acids. The ends lost 4 bases at V and 5 bases at J; junction bases unmatched: 3.

A note on this clonotype: A read error is possible here, since a much larger clone lies one base away. This chain connects TRBV6-1 to TRBJ2-3; D is tentatively TRBD1 or TRBD2 (5 bases each). This CDR3 region has 15 residues. Germline loops: CDR1 MNHNS, CDR2 SASEGT. The CDR3 is CASSYGVGITGTQYF. Here the CDR3 DNA reads TGTGCCAGCAGTTACGGGGTGGGGATCACAGGTACGCAGTATTTT.

With regard to this clonotype: A much larger clone is a single base away; this may be a read error. The conserved phenylalanine or tryptophan is not found at the CDR3 terminus, so this likely reflects a read error. The rearrangement links TRBV5-5 to TRBJ2-7; TRBD2 agrees at 14 bases. V shed 4 bases and J 6 bases; nucleotides not matched to a gene: 12. The CDR3 length is 17 residues. The germline V gene encodes CDR1 SGHKS and CDR2 YYEKEE (reference sequence). CDR3 sequence: CASSPSGTSGRRGEQYY. CDR3 bases: TGTGCCAGCAGCCCCTCCGGGACTAGCGGGAGAAGGGGCGAGCAGTACTAC.

This clonotype showed up many times. The gene calls are TRBV11-2 and TRBJ2-5; no reliable D call. Germline CDR1 reads SGHAT; CDR2 reads FQNNGV. The V end lost 5 bases, the J end lost 5 bases, and 15 bases lay between the germline ends. This CDR3 has 14 amino acids. CDR3: CASSSLVILETQYF. CDR3 bases: TGTGCCAGCAGCAGTCTAGTTATTCTCGAGACCCAGTACTTC.

In the case of this clonotype: The junction shows a germline mismatch at one end, possibly a read error. The chain combines TRBV11-2 with TRBJ2-7, with TRBD1 matching 9 bases. The CDR3 is made up of 14 amino acids. Germline V CDR1 and CDR2: SGHAT, FQNNGV. The CDR3 DNA reads TGTGCCAGCAGGCTACAGGGGGCGATCTTCGAGGAGTACTTC. This translates into CASRLQGAIFEEYF.

The rearrangement links TRBV7-9 to TRBJ2-3; D ambiguous. Germline V lookup: CDR1 SEHNR, CDR2 FQNEAQ (reference sequence). V was pared by 1 base and J by 3 bases, with 8 bases between. CDR3 size: 14 residues. CDR3 amino acids: CASSLDRLTDTQYF. CDR3 bases: TGTGCCAGCAGCTTAGACAGATTAACAGATACGCAGTATTTT. Supplemented by reference TRBV7-9 and TRBJ2-3, the full variable domain reads DTGVSQNPRHKITKRGQNVTFRCDPISEHNRLYWYRQTLGQGPEFLTYFQNEAQLEKSRLLSDRFSAERPKGSFSTLEIQRTEQGDSAMYLCASSLDRLTDTQYFGPGTRLTVL.